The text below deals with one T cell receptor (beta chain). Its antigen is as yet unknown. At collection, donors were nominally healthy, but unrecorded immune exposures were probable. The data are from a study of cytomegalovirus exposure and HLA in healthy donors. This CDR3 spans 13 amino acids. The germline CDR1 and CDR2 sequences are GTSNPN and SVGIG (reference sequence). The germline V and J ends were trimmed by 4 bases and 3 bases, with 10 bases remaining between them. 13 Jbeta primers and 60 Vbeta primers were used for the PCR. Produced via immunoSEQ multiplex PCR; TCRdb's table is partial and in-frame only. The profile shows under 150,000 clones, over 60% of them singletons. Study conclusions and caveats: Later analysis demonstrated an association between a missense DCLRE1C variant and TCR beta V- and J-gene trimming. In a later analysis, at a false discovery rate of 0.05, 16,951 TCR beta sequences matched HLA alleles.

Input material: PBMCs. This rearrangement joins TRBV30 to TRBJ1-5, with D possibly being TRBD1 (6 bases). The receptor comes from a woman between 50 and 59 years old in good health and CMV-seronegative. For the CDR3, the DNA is TGTGCCTGGAACAGGGAGAACAATCAGCCCCAGCATTTT. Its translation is CAWNRENNQPQHF.